This T cell receptor beta chain was sequenced during a study of cytomegalovirus exposure and HLA in healthy donors. The wider study: Researchers found that just over 80% of about 400 genotyped donors fell within the Caucasian-associated ancestry cluster. Points from the study as a whole: It was shown in a later analysis that HLA-associated TCR beta chains were more clonally expanded than other, equally common chains.

Both 60 Vbeta primers and 13 Jbeta primers went into the PCR. Using immunoSEQ multiplex PCR, the repertoire was profiled, and TCRdb retains in-frame clones only, with some absent. The repertoire includes about 89,000 clones, about 89% of them detected once, and around a tenth sits in the top ten. CDR3 length: 16 residues. Germline V gene lookup returns CDR1 SGHNT and CDR2 YYREEE (reference sequence). The V and J ends lost 2 bases and 5 bases respectively, with 16 bases between them. As concerns this clone: Antigen specificity is unknown.

V and J are TRBV5-4 and TRBJ2-2; possibly TRBD1 for D (7 bases). The sample taken for sequencing was PBMCs. This TCR was sampled from a man aged 30-40 years in good health and CMV-seropositive. The CDR3 bases are TGTGCCAGCAGCTTATACAGGGGTGCGGGGACCGGGGAGCTGTTTTTT. Its translation is CASSLYRGAGTGELFF. Supplemented by reference TRBV5-4 and TRBJ2-2, the full variable domain reads ETGVTQSPTHLIKTRGQQVTLRCSSQSGHNTVSWYQQALGQGPQFIFQYYREEENGRGNFPPRFSGLQFPNYSSELNVNALELDDSALYLCASSLYRGAGTGELFFGEGSRLTVL.